This passage covers 24 T cell receptor beta chains from one sample sequenced in a study of T cell clones after liver transplantation. Only in-frame clones appear in the TCRdb table, and some are missing; sequencing was by immunoSEQ multiplex PCR. The table has about 24,000 clones, approximately 71% seen once. The input for sequencing was CD4+ T cells from blood, taken before liver transplant. Every receptor here comes from a human donor who received a liver transplant.

The genes are TRBV7-2 and TRBJ2-3; a weak D match, TRBD2 (6 bases). The CDR3 is 15 residues long. CDR1 and CDR2 from the germline V gene are SGHTA and FQGNSA. Trimming took 3 bases from V and 5 from J, leaving 15 bases between them. The CDR3 here is CASSLAGTFQDTQYF. The DNA for the CDR3 is TGTGCCAGCAGCTTGGCCGGGACTTTCCAAGATACGCAGTATTTT.

The chain employs TRBV28 and TRBJ1-1; possibly TRBD1 for D (5 bases). Trimming pared 7 bases from V and 0 bases from J, leaving 9 bases between. The CDR3 has 13 residues. The germline V gene has CDR1 MDHEN and CDR2 SYDVKM. The CDR3 loop is CASTGHMNTEAFF. The CDR3 DNA follows: TGTGCCAGCACCGGACACATGAACACTGAAGCTTTCTTT.

This rearrangement joins TRBV5-1 to TRBJ1-3; no clear D gene. Trimming left V 3 bases short and J 6 bases short, with 4 bases between. Germline assignment: CDR1 SGHRS and CDR2 YFSETQ. The CDR3 has 11 residues. The CDR3 coding sequence is TGCGCCAGCAGCTATTCAAACACCATATATTTT. Translating it yields CASSYSNTIYF.

This rearrangement joins TRBV5-5 to TRBJ1-1, with D unclear. Germline V gene sequence: CDR1 SGHKS, CDR2 YYEKEE (reference sequence). V was pared by 1 base and J by 1 base, with 8 bases between. This CDR3 has 14 amino acids. The CDR3 reads CASSLRNSNTEAFF. CDR3 nucleotides: TGTGCCAGCAGCTTGAGAAACTCGAACACTGAAGCTTTCTTT.

This rearrangement joins TRBV30 to TRBJ1-5; the D gene is possibly TRBD1 (5 bases). CDR1 is GTSNPN, CDR2 SVGIG, per germline (reference sequence). Trimming took off 0 bases at V and 4 bases at J, with 10 bases between the two ends. This CDR3 region has 14 residues. The CDR3 nucleotides read TGTGCCTGGAGTGTACAGACAGCGAATCAGCCCCAGCATTTT. Its translation: CAWSVQTANQPQHF.

The table lists this clone with a few counts. The chain joins TRBV11-3 to TRBJ2-1, with a weak D call TRBD2 (5 bases). The CDR3 length is 12 residues. Trimming took 3 bases from V and 7 from J, leaving 7 bases between them. CDR1 SGHNT and CDR2 YENEEA come from the germline V gene. CDR3 sequence: CASSFGDNEQFF. CDR3 nucleotide sequence: TGTGCCAGCAGCTTCGGGGATAATGAGCAGTTCTTC.

Details on this clone: Germline is not matched at one junction end, which may reflect a read error. The chain is built from TRBV7-7 and TRBJ2-2, with 11 positions matching TRBD1. Per germline, CDR1 SSHAT and CDR2 FNYEAQ (reference sequence). CDR3 size: 16 residues. The CDR3 bases are TGTGCTAGCAGCCTCGGGACAGGGGGGCCGACCGGGGAGCTGTTTTTT. Translated, it gives CASSLGTGGPTGELFF.

The chain links TRBV5-1 to TRBJ2-6, with TRBD2 matching 7 bases. The germline V gene has CDR1 SGHRS and CDR2 YFSETQ. The V segment lost 4 bases and the J segment 2 bases; nucleotides outside the gene matches: 6. This CDR3 is 16 amino acids long. The CDR3 sequence: CASSLTSVAGANVLTF. The CDR3 region has the DNA TGCGCCAGCAGCCTCACTAGCGTAGCTGGGGCCAACGTCCTGACTTTC.

The V and J genes are TRBV5-1 and TRBJ1-2; 7 bases are a match to TRBD1. The CDR3 spans 13 residues. CDR1 SGHRS and CDR2 YFSETQ come from the germline V gene. Trimming cost V 4 bases and J 9 bases; bases outside gene matches: 9. In nucleotides, the CDR3 is TGCGCCAGCAGCCCGGGACAGCAAACGAGCTACACCTTC. As protein: CASSPGQQTSYTF. Drawing the rest from reference TRBV5-1 and TRBJ1-2, the complete variable domain is KAGVTQTPRYLIKTRGQQVTLSCSPISGHRSVSWYQQTPGQGLQFLFEYFSETQRNKGNFPGRFSGRQFSNSRSEMNVSTLELGDSALYLCASSPGQQTSYTFGSGTRLTVV.

The J gene is TRBJ2-7, the V gene TRBV6-1, with 10 bases identical to TRBD1. The CDR3 runs 12 residues. Germline assignment: CDR1 MNHNS and CDR2 SASEGT. The CDR3 spells CASSETGRDRGV. CDR3 nucleotide sequence: TGTGCCAGCAGTGAAACGGGTCGGGACAGGGGCGTC.

This chain uses TRBV7-8 with TRBJ2-3, with a tentative D call TRBD2 (6 bases). V was trimmed by 1 base and J by 2 bases, leaving 13 bases between them. CDR3 size: 16 residues. Germline CDR1 and CDR2: SGHVS and FQNEAQ. CDR3 sequence (DNA): TGTGCCAGCAGCTTAGGGTCGGAGGGATTCACAGATACGCAGTATTTT. The encoded protein is CASSLGSEGFTDTQYF.

The chain links TRBV6-6 to TRBJ1-5; 7 positions match TRBD1. With V trimmed by 5 bases and J by 3 bases, 10 bases remained unmatched. The CDR3 has 16 residues. The V gene's germline CDR1 is MNHNY and CDR2 SVGAGI (reference sequence). CDR3: CASSPLGQNFNQPQHF. The CDR3 region has the DNA TGTGCCAGCAGTCCCCTGGGACAGAATTTCAATCAGCCCCAGCATTTT.

The chain uses TRBV7-2 and TRBJ1-6, with D tentatively TRBD1 (5 bases). V gave up 5 bases and J gave up 7 bases, with 9 bases separating them. The CDR3 spans 13 residues. CDR1 is SGHTA, CDR2 FQGNSA, per germline. The CDR3 DNA reads as TGTGCCAGCAGCCAGACAGAGAATTCACCCCTCCACTTT. This sequence encodes CASSQTENSPLHF. The full variable domain, in which reference TRBV7-2 and TRBJ1-6 provide the parts outside the CDR3, is GAGVSQSPSNKVTEKGKDVELRCDPISGHTALYWYRQSLGQGLEFLIYFQGNSAPDKSGLPSDRFSAERTGGSVSTLTIQRTQQEDSAVYLCASSQTENSPLHFGNGTRLTVT.

The V and J genes are TRBV28 and TRBJ1-6; no clear D gene. CDR3 length: 14 residues. Germline V gene lookup returns CDR1 MDHEN and CDR2 SYDVKM. V lost 7 bases and J lost 7, with 14 bases in between. As DNA, the CDR3 is TGTGCCAGCATAGGAGAACAGACCAATTCACCCCTCCACTTT. This gives the protein CASIGEQTNSPLHF. Full variable domain (remainder filled in from reference TRBV28 and TRBJ1-6): DVKVTQSSRYLVKRTGEKVFLECVQDMDHENMFWYRQDPGLGLRLIYFSYDVKMKEKGDIPEGYSVSREKKERFSLILESASTNQTSMYLCASIGEQTNSPLHFGNGTRLTVT.

V usage is TRBV5-1 and J usage is TRBJ2-2; D is ambiguous. The ends were cut back, 0 bases at V and 6 bases at J, with 3 bases in the middle. Germline CDR1 and CDR2: SGHRS and YFSETQ. This CDR3 comprises 12 residues. CDR3 sequence: CASSLGPGELFF. For the CDR3, the DNA is TGCGCCAGCAGCTTGGGACCCGGGGAGCTGTTTTTT.

This clone showed up just a few times. The genes are TRBV29-1 and TRBJ2-3, with 12 bases lining up with TRBD2. The CDR3 is 17 residues long. Per the germline V gene, CDR1 is SQVTM and CDR2 is ANQGSEA. With V trimmed by 0 bases and J by 5 bases, 9 bases remained unmatched. In DNA form, the CDR3 reads TGCAGCGTTGAAGATCAACTAGCGGGGGGCGGTAAAGATACGCAGTATTTT. Protein sequence: CSVEDQLAGGGKDTQYF.

About this clone itself: The germline gene is not matched at one end of the junction; a read error may be the cause. V usage is TRBV10-3 and J usage is TRBJ2-5; D perhaps matches TRBD1 (6 bases). This CDR3 spans 14 amino acids. Germline lookup yields CDR1 ENHRY and CDR2 SYGVKD. The CDR3, as DNA: TGTGCCACTACCTCCAGGGGTGACCAAGGGACCCAGTACTTC. Translation: CATTSRGDQGTQYF.

In this sample, this clone turned up once. This rearrangement joins TRBV7-2 to TRBJ2-2; D unresolved. Germline V lookup: CDR1 SGHTA, CDR2 FQGNSA. The CDR3 spans 14 residues. V lost 5 bases and J 1 base, leaving 8 bases between the germline ends. CDR3 DNA sequence: TGTGCCAGCAGCGGATACTTGAACACCGGGGAGCTGTTTTTT. It is translated as CASSGYLNTGELFF.

The chain carries TRBV7-2 and TRBJ2-3, with TRBD2 matching 9 bases. In germline, CDR1 is SGHTA, CDR2 FQGNSA. The trim removed 5 bases at V and 5 bases at J, leaving 11 bases unmatched. This CDR3 is built from 16 residues. CDR3 sequence: CASSDPRGGAGDTQYF. The CDR3 DNA follows: TGTGCCAGCAGCGACCCTCGCGGGGGGGCTGGAGATACGCAGTATTTT.

CDR3 region: CASSHPQSRANVLTF. CDR3 in DNA: TGTGCCAGCAGCCATCCACAAAGTCGGGCCAACGTCCTGACTTTC. The chain links TRBV7-7 to TRBJ2-6; D gene unclear. V was shortened by 5 bases and J by 5 bases, with 13 bases between the two germline ends. The CDR3 runs to 15 residues. Germline values: CDR1 SSHAT, CDR2 FNYEAQ (reference sequence). The full variable domain, rest sourced from reference TRBV7-7 and TRBJ2-6, is GAGVSQSPRYKVTKRGQDVTLRCDPISSHATLYWYQQALGQGPEFLTYFNYEAQPDKSGLPSDRFSAERPEGSISTLTIQRTEQRDSAMYRCASSHPQSRANVLTFGAGSRLTVL.

This clone is medium-sized. This chain connects TRBV5-1 to TRBJ2-5; 8 nucleotides align to TRBD2. Germline trimming cut 3 bases from V and 2 bases from J; bases unmatched to any gene: 9. CDR3 length: 16 amino acids. CDR1 and CDR2 (germline): SGHRS, YFSETQ. The CDR3 spells CASSSGGSGTQETQYF. The CDR3 coding sequence is TGCGCCAGCAGCTCGGGAGGTAGCGGGACTCAAGAGACCCAGTACTTC.

V usage is TRBV7-6 and J usage is TRBJ1-1; D is possibly TRBD1 (5 bases). The length of the CDR3 is 15 residues. Germline values: CDR1 SGHVS, CDR2 FNYEAQ. Trimming shortened V by 5 bases and J by 2 bases, and 15 bases separated the two germline ends. CDR3 nucleotides: TGTGCCAGCAGCCCCTTCGGGGCAGTCAACACTGAAGCTTTCTTT. Translated, it gives CASSPFGAVNTEAFF.

The rearrangement links TRBV6-1 to TRBJ1-2, with D uncertain. V lost 4 bases to trimming and J lost 1 base, with 13 bases between them. This CDR3 has 15 amino acids. The germline CDR1 and CDR2 sequences are MNHNS and SASEGT. CDR3 bases: TGTGCCAGCAGTGTGGATGGAGGGAATAACTATGGCTACACCTTC. This gives the protein CASSVDGGNNYGYTF.

CDR3 protein: CASSFSRTGQYWGANVLTF. The CDR3 nucleotides are TGTGCCAGCAGCTTTTCTAGGACAGGGCAGTATTGGGGGGCCAACGTCCTGACTTTC. The chain employs TRBV7-9 and TRBJ2-6; 8 nucleotides agree with TRBD1. With V trimmed by 3 bases and J by 4 bases, 14 bases remained unmatched. The CDR3 loop spans 19 amino acids. Per germline, CDR1 SEHNR and CDR2 FQNEAQ (reference sequence).